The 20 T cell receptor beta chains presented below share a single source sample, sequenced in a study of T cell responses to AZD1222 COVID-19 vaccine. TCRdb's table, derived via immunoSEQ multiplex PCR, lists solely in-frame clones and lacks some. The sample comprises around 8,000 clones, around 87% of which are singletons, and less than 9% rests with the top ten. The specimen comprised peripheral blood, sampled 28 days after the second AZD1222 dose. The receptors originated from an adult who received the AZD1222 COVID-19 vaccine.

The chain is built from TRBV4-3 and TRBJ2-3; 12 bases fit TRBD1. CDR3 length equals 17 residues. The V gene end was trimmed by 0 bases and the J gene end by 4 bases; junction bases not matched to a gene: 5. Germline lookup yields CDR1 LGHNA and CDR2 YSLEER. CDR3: CASSQEGGTGGADTQYF. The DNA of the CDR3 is TGCGCCAGCAGCCAAGAGGGAGGGACAGGGGGCGCAGATACGCAGTATTTT.

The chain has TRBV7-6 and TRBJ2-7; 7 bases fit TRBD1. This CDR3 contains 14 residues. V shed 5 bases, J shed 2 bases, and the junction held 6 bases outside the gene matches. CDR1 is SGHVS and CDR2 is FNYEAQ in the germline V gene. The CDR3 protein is CASSQTGQTYEQYF. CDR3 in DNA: TGTGCCAGCAGCCAAACGGGACAGACCTACGAGCAGTACTTC.

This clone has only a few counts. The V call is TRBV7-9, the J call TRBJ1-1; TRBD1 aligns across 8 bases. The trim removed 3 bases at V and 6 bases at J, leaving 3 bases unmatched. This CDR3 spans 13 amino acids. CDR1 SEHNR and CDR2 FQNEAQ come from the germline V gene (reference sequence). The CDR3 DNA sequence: TGTGCCAGCAGCTTGGACAGGGACCCTGAAGCTTTCTTT. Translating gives CASSLDRDPEAFF.

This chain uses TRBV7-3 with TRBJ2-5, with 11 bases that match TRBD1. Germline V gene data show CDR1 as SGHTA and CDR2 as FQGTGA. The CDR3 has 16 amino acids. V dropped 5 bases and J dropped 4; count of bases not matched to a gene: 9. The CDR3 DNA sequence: TGTGCCAGCAGCCCAGTTGGGACAGGGGGAGGAGAGACCCAGTACTTC. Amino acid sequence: CASSPVGTGGGETQYF.

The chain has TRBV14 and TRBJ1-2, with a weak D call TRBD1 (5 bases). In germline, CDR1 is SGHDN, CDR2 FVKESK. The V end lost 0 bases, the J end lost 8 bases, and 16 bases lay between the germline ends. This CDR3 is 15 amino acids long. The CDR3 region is CASSQDRATRDGYTF. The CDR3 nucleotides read TGTGCCAGCAGCCAAGATAGGGCCACACGGGACGGCTACACCTTC.

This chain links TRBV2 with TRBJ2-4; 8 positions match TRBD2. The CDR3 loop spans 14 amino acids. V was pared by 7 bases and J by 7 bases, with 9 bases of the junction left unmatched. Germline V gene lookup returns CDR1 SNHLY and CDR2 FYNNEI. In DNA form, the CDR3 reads TGTGCCAGCACCCCGGGGGGGCCGGGGAACATTCAGTACTTC. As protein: CASTPGGPGNIQYF.

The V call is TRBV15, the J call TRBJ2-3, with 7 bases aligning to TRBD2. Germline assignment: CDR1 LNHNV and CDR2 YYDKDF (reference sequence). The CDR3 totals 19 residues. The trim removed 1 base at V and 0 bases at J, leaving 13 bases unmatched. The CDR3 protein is CATSRGGRASAYSTDTQYF. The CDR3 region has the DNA TGTGCCACCAGCAGAGGAGGGAGGGCTAGCGCATATAGCACAGATACGCAGTATTTT.

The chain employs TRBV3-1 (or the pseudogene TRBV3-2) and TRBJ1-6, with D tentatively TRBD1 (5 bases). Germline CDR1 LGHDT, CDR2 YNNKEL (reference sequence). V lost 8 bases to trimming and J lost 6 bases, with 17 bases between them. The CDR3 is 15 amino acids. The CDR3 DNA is TGTGCCAGCGCCCTATCTGGGGGGGTTAATTCACCCCTCCACTTT. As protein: CASALSGGVNSPLHF.

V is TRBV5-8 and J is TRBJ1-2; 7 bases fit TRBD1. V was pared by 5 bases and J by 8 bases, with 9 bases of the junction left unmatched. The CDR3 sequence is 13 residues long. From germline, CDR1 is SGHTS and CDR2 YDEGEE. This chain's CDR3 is CASRVQGSDGYTF. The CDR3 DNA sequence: TGTGCCAGCAGGGTACAGGGGAGTGACGGCTACACCTTC.

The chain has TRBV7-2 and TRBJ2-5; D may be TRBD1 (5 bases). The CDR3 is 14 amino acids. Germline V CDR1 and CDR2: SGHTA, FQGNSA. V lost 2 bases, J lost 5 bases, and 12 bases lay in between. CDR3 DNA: TGTGCCAGCAGCTTAAATGGGGCCCGGGAGACCCAGTACTTC. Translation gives CASSLNGARETQYF.

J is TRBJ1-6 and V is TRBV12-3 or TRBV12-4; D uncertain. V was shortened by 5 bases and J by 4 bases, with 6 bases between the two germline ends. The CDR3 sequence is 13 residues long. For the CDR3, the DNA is TGTGCCAGCAGTCGGGAGTATAATTCACCCCTCCACTTT. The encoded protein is CASSREYNSPLHF.

The CDR3 sequence: CASSYSRGGQPQHF. The CDR3 DNA reads as TGTGCCAGCAGCTATTCTAGGGGGGGACAGCCCCAGCATTTT. The chain has TRBV7-2 and TRBJ1-5; weak D call: TRBD1 (6 bases). The germline gives CDR1 SGHTA, CDR2 FQGNSA. This CDR3 is 14 amino acids long. Trimming stripped 4 bases from V and 7 bases from J, with 14 bases between.

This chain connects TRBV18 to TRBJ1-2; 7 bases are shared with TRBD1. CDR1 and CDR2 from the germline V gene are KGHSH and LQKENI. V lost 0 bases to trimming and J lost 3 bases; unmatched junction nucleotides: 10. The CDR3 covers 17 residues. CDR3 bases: TGTGCCAGCTCACCACCGGGGCAGGGGGTCAGATACTATGGCTACACCTTC. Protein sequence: CASSPPGQGVRYYGYTF. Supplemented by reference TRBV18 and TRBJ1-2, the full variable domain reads NAGVMQNPRHLVRRRGQEARLRCSPMKGHSHVYWYRQLPEEGLKFMVYLQKENIIDESGMPKERFSAEFPKEGPSILRIQQVVRGDSAAYFCASSPPGQGVRYYGYTFGSGTRLTVV.

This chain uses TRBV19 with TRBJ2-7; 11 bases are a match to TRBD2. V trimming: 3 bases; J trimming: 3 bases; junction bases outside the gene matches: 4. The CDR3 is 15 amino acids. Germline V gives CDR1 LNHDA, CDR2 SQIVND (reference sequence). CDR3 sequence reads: CASSITSGSFYEQYF. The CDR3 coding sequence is TGTGCCAGTAGTATCACTAGCGGGAGTTTCTACGAGCAGTACTTC.

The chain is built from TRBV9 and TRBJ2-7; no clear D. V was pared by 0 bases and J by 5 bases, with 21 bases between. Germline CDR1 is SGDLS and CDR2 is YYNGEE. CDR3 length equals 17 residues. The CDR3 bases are TGTGCCAGCAGCGTAGGGACCACCCTTGGGTCTTCGGACGAGCAGTACTTC. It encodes CASSVGTTLGSSDEQYF.

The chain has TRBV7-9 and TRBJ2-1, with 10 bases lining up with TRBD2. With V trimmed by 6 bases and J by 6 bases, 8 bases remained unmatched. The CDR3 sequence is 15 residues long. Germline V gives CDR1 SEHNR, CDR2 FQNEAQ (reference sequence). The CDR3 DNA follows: TGTGCCAGCAGTATCGAGCGGGAGGGCCGCAATGAGCAGTTCTTC. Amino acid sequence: CASSIEREGRNEQFF.

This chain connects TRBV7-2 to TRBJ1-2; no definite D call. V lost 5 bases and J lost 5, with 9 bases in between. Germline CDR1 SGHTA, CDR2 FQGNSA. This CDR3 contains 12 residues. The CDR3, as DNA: TGTGCCAGCAGCCCGGCTGATTATGGCTACACCTTC. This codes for CASSPADYGYTF.

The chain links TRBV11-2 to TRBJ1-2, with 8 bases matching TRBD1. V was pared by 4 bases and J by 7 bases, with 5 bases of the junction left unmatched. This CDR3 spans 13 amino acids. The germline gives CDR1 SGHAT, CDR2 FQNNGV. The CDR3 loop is CASSYGTGGGYTF. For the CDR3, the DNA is TGTGCCAGCAGCTACGGGACAGGAGGTGGCTACACCTTC.

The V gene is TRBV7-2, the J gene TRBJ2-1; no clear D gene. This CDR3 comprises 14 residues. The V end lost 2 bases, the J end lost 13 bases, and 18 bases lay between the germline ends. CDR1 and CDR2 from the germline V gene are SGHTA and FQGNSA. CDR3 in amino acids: CASSLKGGDKPQFF. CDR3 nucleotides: TGTGCCAGCAGCTTAAAAGGTGGGGATAAGCCTCAGTTCTTC.

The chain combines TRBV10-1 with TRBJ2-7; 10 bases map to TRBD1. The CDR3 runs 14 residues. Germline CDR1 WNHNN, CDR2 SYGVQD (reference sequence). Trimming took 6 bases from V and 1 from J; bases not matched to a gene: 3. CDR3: CASRGDRGSYEQYF. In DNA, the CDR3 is TGCGCCAGCAGGGGGGACAGGGGATCCTACGAGCAGTACTTC.